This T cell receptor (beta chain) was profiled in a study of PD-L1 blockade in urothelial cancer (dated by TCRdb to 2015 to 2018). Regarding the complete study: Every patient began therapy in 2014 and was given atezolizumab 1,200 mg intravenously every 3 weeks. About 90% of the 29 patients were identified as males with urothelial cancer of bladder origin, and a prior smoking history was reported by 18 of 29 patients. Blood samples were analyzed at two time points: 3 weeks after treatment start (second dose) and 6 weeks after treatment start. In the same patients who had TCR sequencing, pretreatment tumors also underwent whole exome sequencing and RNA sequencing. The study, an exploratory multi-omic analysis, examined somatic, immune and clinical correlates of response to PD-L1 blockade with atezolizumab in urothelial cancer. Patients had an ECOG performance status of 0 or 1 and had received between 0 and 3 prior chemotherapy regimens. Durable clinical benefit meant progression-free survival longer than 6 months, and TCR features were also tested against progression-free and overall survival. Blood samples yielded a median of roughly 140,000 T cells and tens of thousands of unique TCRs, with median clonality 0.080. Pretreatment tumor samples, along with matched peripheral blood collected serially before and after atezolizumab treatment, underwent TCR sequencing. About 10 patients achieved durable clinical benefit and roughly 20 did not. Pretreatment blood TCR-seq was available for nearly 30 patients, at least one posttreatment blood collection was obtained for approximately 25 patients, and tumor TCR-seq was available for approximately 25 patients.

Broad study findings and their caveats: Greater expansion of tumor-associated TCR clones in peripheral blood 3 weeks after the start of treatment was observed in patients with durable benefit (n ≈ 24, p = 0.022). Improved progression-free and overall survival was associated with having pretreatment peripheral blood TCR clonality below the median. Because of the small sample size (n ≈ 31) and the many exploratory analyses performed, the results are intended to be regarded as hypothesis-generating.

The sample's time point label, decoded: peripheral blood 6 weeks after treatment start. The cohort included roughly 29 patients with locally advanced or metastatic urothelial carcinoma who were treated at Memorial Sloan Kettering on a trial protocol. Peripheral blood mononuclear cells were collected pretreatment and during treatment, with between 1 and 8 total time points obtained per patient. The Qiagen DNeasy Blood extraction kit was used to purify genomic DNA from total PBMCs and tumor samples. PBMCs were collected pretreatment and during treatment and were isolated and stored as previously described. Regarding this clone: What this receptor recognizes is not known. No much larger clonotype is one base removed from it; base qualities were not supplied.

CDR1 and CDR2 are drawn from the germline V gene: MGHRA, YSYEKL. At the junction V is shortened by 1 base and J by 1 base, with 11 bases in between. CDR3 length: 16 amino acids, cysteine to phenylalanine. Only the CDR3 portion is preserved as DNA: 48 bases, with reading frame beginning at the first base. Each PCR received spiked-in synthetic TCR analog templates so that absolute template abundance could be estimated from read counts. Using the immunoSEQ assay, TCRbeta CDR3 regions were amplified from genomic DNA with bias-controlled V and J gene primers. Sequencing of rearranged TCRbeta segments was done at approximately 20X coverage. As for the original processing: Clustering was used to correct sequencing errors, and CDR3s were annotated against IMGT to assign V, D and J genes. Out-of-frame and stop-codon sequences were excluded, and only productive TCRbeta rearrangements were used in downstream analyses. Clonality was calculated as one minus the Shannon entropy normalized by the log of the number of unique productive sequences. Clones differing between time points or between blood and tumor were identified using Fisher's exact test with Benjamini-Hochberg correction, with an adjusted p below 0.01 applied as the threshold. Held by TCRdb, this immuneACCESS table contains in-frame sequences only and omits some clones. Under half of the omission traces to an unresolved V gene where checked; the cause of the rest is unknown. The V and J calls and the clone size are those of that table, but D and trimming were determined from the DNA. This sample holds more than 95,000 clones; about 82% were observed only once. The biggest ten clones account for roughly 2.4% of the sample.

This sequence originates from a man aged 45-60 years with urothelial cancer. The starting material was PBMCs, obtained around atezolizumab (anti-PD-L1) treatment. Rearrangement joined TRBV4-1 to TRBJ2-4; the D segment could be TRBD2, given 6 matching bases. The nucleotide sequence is TGCGCCAGCAGCCAAGGCTTCCTAGCGGCCAAAAACATTCAGTACTTC. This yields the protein CASSQGFLAAKNIQYF.